The next 10 T cell receptor beta chains were all read from a single sample in a study of post-analysis software for immune sequencing data. Notes on the study in general: Compared with controls, patients had more of about 5 TRBV segments, including TRBV5-6, TRBV5-1 and TRBV20-1.

These receptors have no identified antigens. Sequencing libraries made from TCR beta cDNA carried unique molecular identifiers. In TCRdb, the PCR reads were re-called with MiXCR into one record per CDR3 protein. The data contain around 440,000 distinct CDR3 sequences, around 40% of them singletons. Material for sequencing was blood. The receptor source for this set is a girl between 10 and 17 years old with multiple sclerosis.

At least ten counts were recorded for this clonotype. This rearrangement joins TRBV5-1 to TRBJ2-7; the D gene is possibly TRBD2 (6 bases). The CDR3 length is 14 residues. Germline CDR1 and CDR2: SGHRS and YFSETQ. V lost 2 bases to trimming and J lost 1 base, with 10 bases between them. CDR3 bases: TGCGCCAGCAGCTTAGGGGACTCGTCCTACGAGCAGTACTTC. The encoded protein is CASSLGDSSYEQYF.

V gene TRBV6-5 combines with J gene TRBJ2-5; no clear D. The CDR3 has 11 amino acids. Germline V gene data show CDR1 as MNHEY and CDR2 as SVGAGI. V dropped 5 bases and J dropped 11 bases, with 12 bases sitting between them. The CDR3 spells CASSGLFGQYF. The CDR3, as DNA: TGTGCCAGCAGTGGCCTCTTTGGGCAGTACTTC.

V and J are TRBV7-9 and TRBJ2-1; D might be TRBD2 (6 bases). TRBJ2-7 matches the DNA end more closely, so the J call is doubtful. This CDR3 has 15 amino acids. The germline V gene has CDR1 SEHNR and CDR2 FQNEAQ (reference sequence). The CDR3 here is CAATRGGKLYNEQYF. DNA for the CDR3: TGTGCCGCTACGCGGGGCGGGAAGCTATACAATGAGCAGTACTTC.

The chain carries TRBV6-5 and TRBJ2-7; 7 bases fit TRBD1. This CDR3 region has 14 residues. V trimming: 6 bases; J trimming: 6 bases; junction bases outside the gene matches: 11. CDR1 is MNHEY, CDR2 SVGAGI, per germline. CDR3 sequence reads: CASRETGTVGEQYF. The CDR3 coding sequence is TGTGCCAGCAGGGAGACCGGGACAGTAGGCGAGCAGTACTTC.

This clonotype was seen a few times. This rearrangement joins TRBV20-1 to TRBJ1-2; D may be TRBD1 (6 bases). The CDR3 has 13 amino acids. V dropped 6 bases and J dropped 4 bases, with 15 bases sitting between them. Germline values: CDR1 DFQATT, CDR2 SNEGSKA (reference sequence). The CDR3 loop reads CSAPGHPIYGYTF. The CDR3, as DNA: TGCAGTGCACCGGGACACCCGATCTATGGCTACACCTTC.

This rearrangement joins TRBV12-3 or TRBV12-4 to TRBJ2-1; D is unclear. V shed 1 base and J shed 9 bases, with 10 bases lying between them. This CDR3 is built from 13 residues. CDR3 in amino acids: CASSLVVASEQFF. The CDR3 region has the DNA TGTGCCAGCAGTTTAGTGGTCGCGAGTGAGCAGTTCTTC.

Comments on this clonotype: At one of its ends the junction is not consistent with the germline gene, which may arise from a read error. The chain is built from TRBV28 and TRBJ1-6; no reliable D call. CDR1 MDHEN and CDR2 SYDVKM come from the germline V gene. This CDR3 region has 12 residues. The CDR3 bases are TGTGCCAGCAGTTTGCCAGTCGCCCCCCCCCACTTT. Encoded protein: CASSLPVAPPHF. Together with reference TRBV28 and TRBJ1-6, the CDR3 gives the full variable domain: DVKVTQSSRYLVKRTGEKVFLECVQDMDHENMFWYRQDPGLGLRLIYFSYDVKMKEKGDIPEGYSVSREKKERFSLILESASTNQTSMYLCASSLPVAPPHFGNGTRLTVT.

This clonotype was counted only a few times. The rearrangement links TRBV4-1 to TRBJ1-1, with 8 bases identical to TRBD1. This CDR3 contains 16 residues. V trimming: 0 bases; J trimming: 1 base; junction bases outside the gene matches: 4. Germline V gene sequence: CDR1 MGHRA, CDR2 YSYEKL. In nucleotides, the CDR3 is TGCGCCAGCAGCCAAGAGGGGGGGACAGGGAACACTGAAGCTTTCTTT. Amino acid sequence: CASSQEGGTGNTEAFF.

In this sample, this clonotype turned up a few times. The rearrangement joins TRBV29-1 to TRBJ2-6; tentative D call: TRBD2 (5 bases). Germline values: CDR1 SQVTM, CDR2 ANQGSEA. With 3 bases removed from V and 0 bases from J, the gap between germline ends came to 6 bases. The CDR3 has 14 residues. CDR3 sequence: CSVERVSGANVLTF. CDR3 bases: TGCAGCGTTGAGAGGGTCTCTGGGGCCAACGTCCTGACTTTC.

This clonotype was seen once. V usage is TRBV7-9 and J usage is TRBJ1-2; TRBD1 aligns across 9 bases. From germline, CDR1 is SEHNR and CDR2 FQNEAQ (reference sequence). Unmatched junction bases numbered 9, after V lost 4 bases and J lost 6 bases. The CDR3 sequence is 15 residues long. The CDR3 reads CASSSGTGTVDGYTF. DNA for the CDR3: TGTGCCAGCAGCTCCGGGACAGGGACGGTTGATGGCTACACCTTC.